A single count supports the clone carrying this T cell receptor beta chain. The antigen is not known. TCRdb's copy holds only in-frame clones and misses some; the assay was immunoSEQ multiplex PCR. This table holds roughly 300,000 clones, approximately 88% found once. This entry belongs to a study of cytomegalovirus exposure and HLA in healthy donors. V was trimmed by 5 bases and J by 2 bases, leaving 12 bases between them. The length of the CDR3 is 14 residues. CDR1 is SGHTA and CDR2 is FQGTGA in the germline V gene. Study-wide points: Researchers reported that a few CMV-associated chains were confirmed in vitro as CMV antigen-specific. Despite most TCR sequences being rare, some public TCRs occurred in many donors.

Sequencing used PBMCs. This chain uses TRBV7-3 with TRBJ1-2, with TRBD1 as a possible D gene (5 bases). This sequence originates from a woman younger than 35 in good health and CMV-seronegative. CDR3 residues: CASSPAGLNYGYTF. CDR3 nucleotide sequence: TGTGCCAGCAGCCCTGCGGGACTGAACTATGGCTACACCTTC.